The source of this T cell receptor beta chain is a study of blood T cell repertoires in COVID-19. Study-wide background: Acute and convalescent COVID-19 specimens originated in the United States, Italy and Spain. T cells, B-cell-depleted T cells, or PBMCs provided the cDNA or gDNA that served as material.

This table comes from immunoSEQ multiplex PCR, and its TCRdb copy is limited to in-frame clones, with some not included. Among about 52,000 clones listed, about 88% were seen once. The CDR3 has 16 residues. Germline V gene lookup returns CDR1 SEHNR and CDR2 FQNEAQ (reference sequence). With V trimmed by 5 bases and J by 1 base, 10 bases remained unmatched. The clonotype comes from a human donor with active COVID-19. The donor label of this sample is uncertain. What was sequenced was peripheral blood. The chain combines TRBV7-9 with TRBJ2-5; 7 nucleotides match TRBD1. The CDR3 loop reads CASSPWGKGAQETQYF. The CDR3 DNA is TGTGCCAGCAGCCCTTGGGGGAAGGGGGCCCAAGAGACCCAGTACTTC. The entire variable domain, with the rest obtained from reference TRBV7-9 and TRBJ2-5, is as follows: DTGVSQNPRHKITKRGQNVTFRCDPISEHNRLYWYRQTLGQGPEFLTYFQNEAQLEKSRLLSDRFSAERPKGSFSTLEIQRTEQGDSAMYLCASSPWGKGAQETQYFGPGTRLLVL.